The clone carrying this T cell receptor beta chain was picked up a small number of times. Its antigen is unidentified. The repertoire was sequenced with immunoSEQ multiplex PCR; TCRdb's copy has only in-frame clones and lacks some. This sample has under 200,000 clones, with nearly 90% found just once. The validation cohort, a group of 130 or so subjects, included the donors and was separate from the approximately 660-subject first cohort. This entry belongs to a study of cytomegalovirus exposure and HLA in healthy donors. Study conclusions and caveats: A list of 150 or so TCR beta chains associated with cytomegalovirus was given. Most observed TCR sequences were rare, whereas some public TCRs were detected in many donors. Three chains linked to CMV were shown in vitro to be specific for CMV antigens.

The ends were cut back, 0 bases at V and 4 bases at J, with 14 bases in the middle. CDR3 length: 16 residues. Per the germline V gene, CDR1 is MGHRA and CDR2 is YSYEKL. This clonotype was obtained from a woman under 30 in good health and CMV-seropositive. The V gene is TRBV4-1, the J gene TRBJ2-3; no clear D gene. Sequenced: PBMCs. The CDR3 nucleotides read TGCGCCAGCAGCCAAGAGGGCAGGTGGCGTCCAGATACGCAGTATTTT. Encoded protein: CASSQEGRWRPDTQYF.